This T cell receptor (beta chain) stems from a study of early T cells in non-severe SARS-CoV-2 infection (dated by TCRdb to about 2021). At the level of the whole study: Because TCR sequencing was done on bulk RNA from unsorted whole blood, the alpha and beta chains could not be paired.

Overall study results and their limits: VDJdb matching was skewed toward anti-spike CD8 responses, so virus-specific expansions were likely underestimated and private and CD4 specificities were missed.

According to the germline V gene, CDR1 reads MDHEN and CDR2 reads SYDVKM. Reading from cysteine to phenylalanine, the CDR3 counts 15 amino acids. The entry retains the CDR3 DNA only, 45 bases that are in frame from base 1. Comments on this clonotype: The antigen this receptor binds is unknown. The germline gene is not matched at one end of the junction; a read error may be the cause.

Libraries were built with 5' RACE. The sequencer was a NextSeq 500. Unique molecular identifiers were attached to individual cDNA molecules in the TCR library protocol so that sequencing error and PCR bias could be corrected. Both TCR alpha and beta chains were sequenced, and tight co-correlation was observed between alpha and beta sequence abundances in each sample. Turning to the authors' computational methods: Decombinator V4 was used to annotate TCR sequences for V gene, J gene and CDR3. Expanded TCRs were defined as changing significantly between any two time points under a Poisson model with p below 0.0001. Abundances of TCRs were expressed as counts per million after normalisation to the total number of TCRs sequenced in each sample. TRAV1-2 paired with TRAJ12, TRAJ20 or TRAJ33 defined MAIT TCRs, while TRAV10 paired with TRAJ18 defined iNKT TCRs. VDJdb, accessed on 1 November 2021, was searched for TCRs annotated for CMV, EBV and SARS-CoV-2, and TCRs annotated for more than one antigen were excluded. The raw public data were reprocessed by TCRdb itself: fastp quality trimming at Q25, MiXCR clonotype calling, in-frame beta chains only. One record per CDR3 amino acid sequence lists the most common genes and DNA. None of the V and J calls come from the authors' own analysis; TCRdb made them. Recorded for this sample are more than 70,000 distinct CDR3 sequences; 12% to 15% of them occurred a single time. The ten top clones hold roughly 13% of the sample.

The study was a case-control design nested within a healthcare worker cohort in London, UK, with weekly nasopharyngeal swab PCR tests and blood sampling. Healthcare workers were recruited between 23 and 31 March 2020, during the week of the UK lockdown, and were followed weekly for up to roughly 15 weeks. The chain links TRBV28 with TRBJ1-1; TRBD1 fits 7 bases in the junction. The sequence was obtained from an adult who was a healthcare worker with PCR-confirmed SARS-CoV-2 infection or an uninfected control (not recorded which). Sequencing input: whole blood. For the CDR3, the sequence is CASILGGNLNTEAFF. The nucleotide sequence reads TGTGCCAGCATTTTAGGGGGCAACCTGAACACTGAAGCTTTCTTT.